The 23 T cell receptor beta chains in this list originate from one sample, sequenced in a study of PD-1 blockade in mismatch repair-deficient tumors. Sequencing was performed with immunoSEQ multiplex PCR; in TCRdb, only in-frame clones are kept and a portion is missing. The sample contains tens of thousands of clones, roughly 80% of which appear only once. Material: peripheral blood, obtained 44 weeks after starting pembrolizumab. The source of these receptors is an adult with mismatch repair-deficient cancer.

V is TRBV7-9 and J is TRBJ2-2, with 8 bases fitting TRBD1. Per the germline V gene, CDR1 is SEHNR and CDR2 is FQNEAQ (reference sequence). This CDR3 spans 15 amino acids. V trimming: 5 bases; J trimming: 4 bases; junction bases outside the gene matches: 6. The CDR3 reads CASSKAGGSTGELFF. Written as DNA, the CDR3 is TGTGCCAGCAGCAAAGCAGGGGGCAGCACCGGGGAGCTGTTTTTT.

The CDR3 reads CAISGGPGLAGSTGELFF. The DNA of the CDR3 is TGTGCCATCAGTGGGGGTCCGGGACTAGCGGGTTCCACCGGGGAGCTGTTTTTT. V and J are TRBV10-3 and TRBJ2-2, with 12 bases fitting TRBD2. Looked up from germline, CDR1 is ENHRY and CDR2 is SYGVKD. The V gene end was trimmed by 4 bases and the J gene end by 4 bases; junction bases not matched to a gene: 10. This CDR3 spans 18 amino acids.

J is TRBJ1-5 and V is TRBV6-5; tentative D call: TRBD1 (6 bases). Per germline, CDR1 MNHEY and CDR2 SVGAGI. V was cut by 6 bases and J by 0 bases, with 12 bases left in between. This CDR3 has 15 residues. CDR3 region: CASRTGHDSNQPQHF. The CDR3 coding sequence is TGTGCCAGCAGGACGGGACATGATAGCAATCAGCCCCAGCATTTT.

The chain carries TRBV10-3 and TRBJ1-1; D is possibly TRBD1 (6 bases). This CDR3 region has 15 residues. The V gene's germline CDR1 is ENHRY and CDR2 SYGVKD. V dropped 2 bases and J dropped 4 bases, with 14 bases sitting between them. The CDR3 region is CAISEPMRGGTEAFF. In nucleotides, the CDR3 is TGTGCCATCAGTGAGCCTATGAGGGGGGGCACTGAAGCTTTCTTT.

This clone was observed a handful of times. This chain's CDR3 is CASSPAGRNQPQHF. As DNA, the CDR3 is TGTGCCAGCTCACCGGCAGGGAGGAACCAGCCCCAGCATTTT. The chain uses TRBV18 and TRBJ1-5; maybe TRBD1 (5 bases). The V gene's germline CDR1 is KGHSH and CDR2 LQKENI. V lost 3 bases to trimming and J lost 7 bases, with 13 bases between them. This CDR3 is 14 amino acids long.

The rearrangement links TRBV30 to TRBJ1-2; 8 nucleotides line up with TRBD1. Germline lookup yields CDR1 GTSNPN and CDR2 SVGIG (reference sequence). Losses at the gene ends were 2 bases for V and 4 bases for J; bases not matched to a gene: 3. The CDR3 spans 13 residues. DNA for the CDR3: TGTGCCTGGAGTACAACAGGGGGCTATGGCTACACCTTC. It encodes CAWSTTGGYGYTF.

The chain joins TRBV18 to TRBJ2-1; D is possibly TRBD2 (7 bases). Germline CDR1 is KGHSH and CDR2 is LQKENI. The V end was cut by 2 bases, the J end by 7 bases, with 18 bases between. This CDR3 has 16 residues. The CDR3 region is CASSPASGGVWNEQFF. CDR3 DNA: TGTGCCAGCTCACCAGCCTCGGGGGGCGTTTGGAATGAGCAGTTCTTC.

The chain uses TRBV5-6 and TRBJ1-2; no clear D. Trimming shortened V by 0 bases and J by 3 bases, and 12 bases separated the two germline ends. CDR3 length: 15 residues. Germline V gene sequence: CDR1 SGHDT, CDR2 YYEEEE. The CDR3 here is CASSLATVTYYGYTF. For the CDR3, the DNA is TGTGCCAGCAGCTTGGCCACGGTGACATACTATGGCTACACCTTC.

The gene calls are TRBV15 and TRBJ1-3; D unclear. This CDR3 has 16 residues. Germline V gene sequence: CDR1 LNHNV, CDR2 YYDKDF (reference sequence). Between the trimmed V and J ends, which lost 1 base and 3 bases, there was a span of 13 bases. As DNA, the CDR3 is TGTGCCACCAGCAGAGGGAAGGGTAGGGATGGAAACACCATATATTTT. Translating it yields CATSRGKGRDGNTIYF.

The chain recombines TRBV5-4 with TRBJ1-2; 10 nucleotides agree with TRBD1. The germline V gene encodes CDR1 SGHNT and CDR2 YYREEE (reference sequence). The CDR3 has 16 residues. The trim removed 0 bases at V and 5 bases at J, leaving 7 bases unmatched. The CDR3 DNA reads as TGTGCCAGCAGCTTGGCCCCGGACAGGGGGTGGTATGGCTACACCTTC. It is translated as CASSLAPDRGWYGYTF.

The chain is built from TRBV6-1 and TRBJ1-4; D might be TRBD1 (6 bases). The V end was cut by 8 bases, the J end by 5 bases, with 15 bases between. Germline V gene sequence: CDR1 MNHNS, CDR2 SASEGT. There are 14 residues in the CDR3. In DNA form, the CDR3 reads TGTGCCAGCGGGGGGGCAGGGTCCAATGAAAAACTGTTTTTT. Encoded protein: CASGGAGSNEKLFF.

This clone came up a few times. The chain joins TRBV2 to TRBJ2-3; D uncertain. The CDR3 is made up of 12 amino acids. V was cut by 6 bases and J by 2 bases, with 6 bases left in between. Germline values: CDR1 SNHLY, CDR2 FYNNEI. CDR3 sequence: CASRGFTDTQYF. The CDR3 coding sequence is TGTGCCAGCAGGGGTTTCACAGATACGCAGTATTTT. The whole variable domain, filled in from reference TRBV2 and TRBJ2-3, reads EPEVTQTPSHQVTQMGQEVILRCVPISNHLYFYWYRQILGQKVEFLVSFYNNEISEKSEIFDDQFSVERPDGSNFTLKIRSTKLEDSAMYFCASRGFTDTQYFGPGTRLTVL.

The CDR3 sequence: CASSQTSGRFDEQFF. Here the CDR3 DNA reads TGTGCCAGCAGCCAGACTAGCGGGAGGTTCGATGAGCAGTTCTTC. The V call is TRBV7-3, the J call TRBJ2-1; TRBD2 agrees at 13 bases. Looked up from germline, CDR1 is SGHTA and CDR2 is FQGTGA. There are 15 residues in the CDR3. V trimming: 5 bases; J trimming: 8 bases; junction bases outside the gene matches: 6. Supplemented by reference TRBV7-3 and TRBJ2-1, the full variable domain reads GAGVSQTPSNKVTEKGKYVELRCDPISGHTALYWYRQSLGQGPEFLIYFQGTGAADDSGLPNDRFFAVRPEGSVSTLKIQRTERGDSAVYLCASSQTSGRFDEQFFGPGTRLTVL.

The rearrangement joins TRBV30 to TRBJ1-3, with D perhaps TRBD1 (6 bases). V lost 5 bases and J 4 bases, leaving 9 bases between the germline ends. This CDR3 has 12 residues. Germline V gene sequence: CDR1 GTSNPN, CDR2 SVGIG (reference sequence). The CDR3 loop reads CAWQGSGNTIYF. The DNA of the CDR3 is TGTGCCTGGCAGGGGTCCGGAAACACCATATATTTT.

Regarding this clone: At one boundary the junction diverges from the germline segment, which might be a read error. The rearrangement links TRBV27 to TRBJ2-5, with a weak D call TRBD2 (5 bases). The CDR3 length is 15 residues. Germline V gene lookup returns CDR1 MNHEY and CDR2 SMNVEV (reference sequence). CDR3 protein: CASSLSVTSSEIQYF. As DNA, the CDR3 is TGTGCCAGCAGTTTATCGGTTACTAGTTCTGAGATCCAGTACTTC.

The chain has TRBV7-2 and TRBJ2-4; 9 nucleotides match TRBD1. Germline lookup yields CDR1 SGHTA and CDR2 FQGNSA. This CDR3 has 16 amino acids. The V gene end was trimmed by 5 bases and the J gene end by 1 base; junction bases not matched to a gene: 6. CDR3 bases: TGTGCCAGCAGCCGGACAGGGGTAGGGGCCAAAAACATTCAGTACTTC. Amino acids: CASSRTGVGAKNIQYF.

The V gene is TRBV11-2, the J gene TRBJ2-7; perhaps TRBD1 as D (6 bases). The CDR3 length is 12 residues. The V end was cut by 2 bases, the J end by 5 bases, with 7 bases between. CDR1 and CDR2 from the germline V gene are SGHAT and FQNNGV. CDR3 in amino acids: CASSLSGDEQYF. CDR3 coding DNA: TGTGCCAGCAGCTTATCAGGGGACGAGCAGTACTTC.

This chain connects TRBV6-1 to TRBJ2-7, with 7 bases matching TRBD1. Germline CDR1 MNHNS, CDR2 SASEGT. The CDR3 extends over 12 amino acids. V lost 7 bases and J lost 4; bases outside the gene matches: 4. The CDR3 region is CASNRQGYEQYF. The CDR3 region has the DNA TGTGCCAGCAACCGACAGGGATACGAGCAGTACTTC.

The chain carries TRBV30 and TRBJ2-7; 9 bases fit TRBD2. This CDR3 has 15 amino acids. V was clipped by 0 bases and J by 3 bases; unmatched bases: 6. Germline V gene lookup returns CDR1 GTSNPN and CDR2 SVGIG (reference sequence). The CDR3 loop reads CAWSVRLAGNYEQYF. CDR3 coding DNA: TGTGCCTGGAGTGTACGGCTAGCGGGAAACTACGAGCAGTACTTC.

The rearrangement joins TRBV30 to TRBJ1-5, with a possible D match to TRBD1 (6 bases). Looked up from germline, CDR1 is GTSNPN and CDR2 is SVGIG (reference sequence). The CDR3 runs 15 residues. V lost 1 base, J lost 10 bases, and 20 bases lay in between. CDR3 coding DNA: TGTGCCTGGAGTGCGAGGGGGGACGTTATCCGTCCCCAGCATTTT. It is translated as CAWSARGDVIRPQHF.

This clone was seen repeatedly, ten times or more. The CDR3 coding sequence is TGCAGCGCACAAGCGGGAGGGTACACAGATACGCAGTATTTT. This encodes CSAQAGGYTDTQYF. The gene calls are TRBV29-1 and TRBJ2-3; TRBD2 matches 10 bases. After removal of 7 bases from V and 2 bases from J, the junction contained 6 bases not matched to a gene. Germline V lookup: CDR1 SQVTM, CDR2 ANQGSEA. The CDR3 runs to 14 residues.

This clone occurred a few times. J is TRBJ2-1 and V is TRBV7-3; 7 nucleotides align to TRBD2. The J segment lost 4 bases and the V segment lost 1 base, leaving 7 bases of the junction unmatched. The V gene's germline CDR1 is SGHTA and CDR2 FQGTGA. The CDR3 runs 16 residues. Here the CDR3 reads CASSLMSGGSYNEQFF. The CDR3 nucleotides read TGTGCCAGCAGCTTAATGTCGGGAGGCTCATACAATGAGCAGTTCTTC.

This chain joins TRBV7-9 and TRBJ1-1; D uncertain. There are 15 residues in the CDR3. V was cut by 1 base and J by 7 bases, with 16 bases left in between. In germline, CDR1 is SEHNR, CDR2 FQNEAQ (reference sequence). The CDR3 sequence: CASSLVGSPYGEAFF. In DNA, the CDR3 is TGTGCCAGCAGCTTAGTTGGGTCTCCTTACGGTGAAGCTTTCTTT.